The entry below describes one T cell receptor beta chain. These data are taken from a study of Graves' ophthalmopathy and Graves' hyperthyroidism. As the template, RNA transcripts were used to amplify TCR beta CDR3 regions. First-round RT-PCR used HTBI primers; second-round multiplex PCR followed. Each CDR3 protein is one row after TCRdb ran MiXCR on the multiplex PCR reads. The sample consists of 660,000 or so distinct CDR3 sequences, over 40% of them appearing once. Ophthalmopathy donors' eye disease showed moderate-to-severe activity, CAS of at least 3, NOSPECS of at least 4 and duration under 3 months. Serum thyroxine and TRAb, along with clinical symptoms, thyroid ultrasound and orbital computed tomography, were what diagnosis relied on. The CDR3 length is 14 residues. Germline V gene sequence: CDR1 SGHAT, CDR2 FQDESV (reference sequence). Trimming shortened V by 7 bases and J by 1 base, and 13 bases separated the two germline ends.

The source is an adult man with Graves' ophthalmopathy. The sequencing sample was made of peripheral blood. The chain couples TRBV11-1 to TRBJ1-1; a weak D match, TRBD1 (6 bases). The CDR3 sequence: CASKRLGQNTEAFF. The CDR3 coding sequence is TGTGCCAGCAAACGATTGGGACAGAACACTGAAGCTTTCTTT.